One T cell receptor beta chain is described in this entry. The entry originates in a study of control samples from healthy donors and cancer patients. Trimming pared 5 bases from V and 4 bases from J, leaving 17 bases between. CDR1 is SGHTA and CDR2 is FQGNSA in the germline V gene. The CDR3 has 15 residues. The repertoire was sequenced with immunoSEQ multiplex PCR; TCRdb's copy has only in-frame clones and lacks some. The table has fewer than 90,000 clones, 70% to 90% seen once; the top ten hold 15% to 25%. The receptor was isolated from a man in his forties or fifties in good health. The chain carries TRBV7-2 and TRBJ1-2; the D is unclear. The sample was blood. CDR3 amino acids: CASSPDPTPSYGYTF. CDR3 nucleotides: TGTGCCAGCAGCCCAGACCCGACCCCCTCCTATGGCTACACCTTC. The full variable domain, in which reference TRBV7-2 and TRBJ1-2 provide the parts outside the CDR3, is GAGVSQSPSNKVTEKGKDVELRCDPISGHTALYWYRQSLGQGLEFLIYFQGNSAPDKSGLPSDRFSAERTGGSVSTLTIQRTQQEDSAVYLCASSPDPTPSYGYTFGSGTRLTVV.